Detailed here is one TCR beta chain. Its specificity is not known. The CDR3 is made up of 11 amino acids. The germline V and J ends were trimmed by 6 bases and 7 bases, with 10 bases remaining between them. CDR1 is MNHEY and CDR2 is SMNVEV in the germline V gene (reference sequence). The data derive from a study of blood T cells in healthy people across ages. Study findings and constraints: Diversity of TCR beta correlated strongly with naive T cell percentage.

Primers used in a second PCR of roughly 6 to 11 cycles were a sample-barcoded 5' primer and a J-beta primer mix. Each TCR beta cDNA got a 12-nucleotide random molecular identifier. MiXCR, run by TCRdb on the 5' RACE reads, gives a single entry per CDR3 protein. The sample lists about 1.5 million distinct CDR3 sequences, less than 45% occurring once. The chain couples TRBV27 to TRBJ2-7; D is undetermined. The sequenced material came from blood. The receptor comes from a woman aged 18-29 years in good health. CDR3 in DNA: TGTGCCAGCAGACGCTGGGGTGAGCAGTACTTC. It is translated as CASRRWGEQYF.